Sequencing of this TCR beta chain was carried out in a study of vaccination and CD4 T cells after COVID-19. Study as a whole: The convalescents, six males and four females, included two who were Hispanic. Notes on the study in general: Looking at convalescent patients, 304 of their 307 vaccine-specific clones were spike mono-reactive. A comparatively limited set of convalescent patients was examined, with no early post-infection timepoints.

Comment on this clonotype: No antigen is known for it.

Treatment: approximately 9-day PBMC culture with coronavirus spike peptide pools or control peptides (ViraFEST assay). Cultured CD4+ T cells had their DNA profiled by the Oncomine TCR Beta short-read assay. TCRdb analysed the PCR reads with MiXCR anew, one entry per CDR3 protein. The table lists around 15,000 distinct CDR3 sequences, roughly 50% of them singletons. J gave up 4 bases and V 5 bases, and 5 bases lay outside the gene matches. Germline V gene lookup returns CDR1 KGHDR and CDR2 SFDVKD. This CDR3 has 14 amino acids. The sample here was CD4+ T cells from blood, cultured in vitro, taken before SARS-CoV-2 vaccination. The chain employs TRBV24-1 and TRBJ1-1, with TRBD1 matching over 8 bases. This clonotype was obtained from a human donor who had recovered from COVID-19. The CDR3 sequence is CATSATGVSTEAFF. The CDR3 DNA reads TGTGCCACCAGTGCGACAGGGGTGAGCACTGAAGCTTTCTTT.